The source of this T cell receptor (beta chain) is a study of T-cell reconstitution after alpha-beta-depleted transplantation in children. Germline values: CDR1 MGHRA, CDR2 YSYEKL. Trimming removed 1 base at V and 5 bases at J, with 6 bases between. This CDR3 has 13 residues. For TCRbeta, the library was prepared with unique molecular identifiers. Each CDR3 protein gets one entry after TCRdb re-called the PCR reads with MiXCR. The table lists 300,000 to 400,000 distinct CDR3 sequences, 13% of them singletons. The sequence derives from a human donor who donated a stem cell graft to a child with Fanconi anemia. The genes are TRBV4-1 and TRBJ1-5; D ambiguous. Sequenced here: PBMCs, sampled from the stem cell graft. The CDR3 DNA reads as TGCGCCAGCAGCCAAGTTCAATATCAGCCCCAGCATTTT. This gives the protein CASSQVQYQPQHF.